Below are 28 T cell receptor beta chains sequenced from a single sample in a study of T cell repertoires in cytomegalovirus infection (dated by TCRdb to 2018 to 2020). Sequencing took place on an Illumina HiSeq 1500. Through fastp at Q25 and MiXCR, TCRdb rebuilt clones from the public reads, retaining in-frame beta chains. Each entry is one CDR3 protein sequence, shown with its most common DNA and genes. The sample yields nearly 450,000 distinct CDR3 sequences; about a third were counted once. About an eighth of the sample rests with the top ten. The sequencing sample was made of PBMCs. All receptors derive from a human donor in good health (CMV status not recorded). Some clones in this sample may be carry-over from other donors' samples.

In its sample, this clonotype was seen many times. This chain joins TRBV4-2 and TRBJ1-3; TRBD1 aligns across 9 bases. The CDR3 covers 15 residues. CDR1 LGHNA and CDR2 YNFKEQ come from the germline V gene. V was pared by 1 base and J by 8 bases, with 6 bases of the junction left unmatched. The CDR3 nucleotides read TGTGCCAGCAGCCAAGCGAGGGGACAGGGACACACCATATATTTT. This sequence encodes CASSQARGQGHTIYF.

V is TRBV19 and J is TRBJ1-2; no clear D. This CDR3 has 12 amino acids. V gave up 2 bases and J gave up 5 bases, with 6 bases separating them. Germline V gives CDR1 LNHDA, CDR2 SQIVND (reference sequence). CDR3 sequence reads: CASSIFEYGYTF. The CDR3 DNA is TGTGCCAGTAGTATATTTGAGTATGGCTACACCTTC.

This clonotype occurred a few times. The chain employs TRBV4-1 and TRBJ2-5; tentatively, D is TRBD2 (5 bases). This CDR3 has 15 amino acids. The germline gives CDR1 MGHRA, CDR2 YSYEKL. The V end lost 2 bases, the J end lost 2 bases, and 12 bases lay between the germline ends. CDR3 loop: CASSQTTGVQETQYF. For the CDR3, the DNA is TGCGCCAGCAGCCAAACTACCGGGGTTCAAGAGACCCAGTACTTC.

In this sample, this clonotype turned up a few times. V usage is TRBV19 and J usage is TRBJ1-1; no reliable D call. Trimming pared 3 bases from V and 0 bases from J, leaving 14 bases between. The germline V gene encodes CDR1 LNHDA and CDR2 SQIVND (reference sequence). This CDR3 is 16 amino acids long. The CDR3 here is CASSIPYREMNTEAFF. CDR3 nucleotide sequence: TGTGCCAGTAGTATTCCCTACCGAGAGATGAACACTGAAGCTTTCTTT.

In this sample, this clonotype turned up a few times. The chain uses TRBV7-8 and TRBJ2-5; D not resolved. The CDR3 is 14 residues long. Trimming cost V 1 base and J 3 bases, with 9 bases left between them. Germline V gene sequence: CDR1 SGHVS, CDR2 FQNEAQ. CDR3 sequence reads: CASSLGRLEETQYF. The CDR3 bases are TGTGCCAGCAGCTTAGGTCGGTTAGAAGAGACCCAGTACTTC.

The V call is TRBV25-1, the J call TRBJ1-6, with 8 nucleotides matching TRBD1. This CDR3 region has 15 residues. Germline trimming cut 3 bases from V and 10 bases from J; bases unmatched to any gene: 8. Germline CDR1 MGHDK, CDR2 SYGVNS. For the CDR3, the DNA is TGTGCCAGCAGTGACCAGACAGGGGTTTGGTCACCCCTCCACTTT. Its protein product is CASSDQTGVWSPLHF.

The chain links TRBV7-9 to TRBJ1-1; 7 bases align to TRBD1. Germline V lookup: CDR1 SEHNR, CDR2 FQNEAQ (reference sequence). The CDR3 consists of 15 residues. Unmatched junction bases numbered 14, after V lost 8 bases and J lost 5 bases. Here the CDR3 DNA reads TGTGCCAGCCGGGGGTCGGCAGGGGGATATACTGAAGCTTTCTTT. It translates to CASRGSAGGYTEAFF.

This clonotype was detected ten times or more. The chain employs TRBV10-3 and TRBJ2-7; tentatively, D is TRBD2 (6 bases). CDR1 ENHRY and CDR2 SYGVKD come from the germline V gene. This CDR3 has 15 residues. Between the trimmed V and J ends, which lost 2 bases and 6 bases, there was a span of 17 bases. The CDR3 sequence: CAISEPRGISGEQYF. CDR3 bases: TGTGCCATCAGTGAGCCGCGGGGCATTTCAGGCGAGCAGTACTTC.

This clonotype was seen more than once but under ten times. This chain joins TRBV11-1 and TRBJ2-5; the match to TRBD2 covers 12 bases. CDR3 length: 15 residues. V gave up 5 bases and J gave up 4 bases; unmatched junction bases: 5. Germline V gives CDR1 SGHAT, CDR2 FQDESV (reference sequence). CDR3 DNA: TGTGCCAGCAGCCCAGGACTAGCGGGGTCAGAGACCCAGTACTTC. Protein sequence: CASSPGLAGSETQYF. The whole variable domain, filled in from reference TRBV11-1 and TRBJ2-5, reads EAEVAQSPRYKITEKSQAVAFWCDPISGHATLYWYRQILGQGPELLVQFQDESVVDDSQLPKDRFSAERLKGVDSTLKIQPAELGDSAMYLCASSPGLAGSETQYFGPGTRLLVL.

The chain carries TRBV7-2 and TRBJ2-7; D possibly uses TRBD1 or TRBD2 (5 bases each). V was shortened by 5 bases and J by 5 bases, with 19 bases between the two germline ends. This CDR3 is built from 15 residues. Germline CDR1 is SGHTA and CDR2 is FQGNSA. The chain's CDR3 is CASSPGYGNHHEQYF. The CDR3 DNA is TGTGCCAGCAGCCCAGGGTACGGGAACCACCACGAGCAGTACTTC.

This clonotype has just a few counts. The rearrangement links TRBV10-3 to TRBJ2-4, with 9 nucleotides matching TRBD2. Losses at the gene ends were 2 bases for V and 2 bases for J; bases not matched to a gene: 4. Per the germline V gene, CDR1 is ENHRY and CDR2 is SYGVKD. The CDR3 is 16 amino acids. CDR3 residues: CAISESLAGTKNIQYF. The CDR3, as DNA: TGTGCCATCAGTGAGAGCCTAGCGGGGACCAAAAACATTCAGTACTTC.

This clonotype was seen only a few times. V gene TRBV5-1 combines with J gene TRBJ1-1; possible D gene TRBD1, 5 bases. The V end lost 4 bases, the J end lost 6 bases, and 19 bases lay between the germline ends. Germline CDR1 and CDR2: SGHRS and YFSETQ. The CDR3 sequence is 15 residues long. The DNA for the CDR3 is TGCGCCAGCAGCCCGAGTGGCAGGGAGTATCCTGAAGCTTTCTTT. It yields the protein CASSPSGREYPEAFF. The entire variable domain, with the rest obtained from reference TRBV5-1 and TRBJ1-1, is as follows: KAGVTQTPRYLIKTRGQQVTLSCSPISGHRSVSWYQQTPGQGLQFLFEYFSETQRNKGNFPGRFSGRQFSNSRSEMNVSTLELGDSALYLCASSPSGREYPEAFFGQGTRLTVV.

The chain employs TRBV18 and TRBJ1-3; D gene unclear. This CDR3 region has 16 residues. The germline V and J ends were trimmed by 2 bases and 0 bases, with 11 bases remaining between them. Germline assignment: CDR1 KGHSH and CDR2 LQKENI. The CDR3 DNA sequence: TGTGCCAGCTCACCAAAAAACCCCAGCTCTGGAAACACCATATATTTT. It codes for CASSPKNPSSGNTIYF.

V is TRBV20-1 and J is TRBJ2-7; TRBD2 matches at 13 bases. This CDR3 is built from 14 residues. The germline V gene has CDR1 DFQATT and CDR2 SNEGSKA (reference sequence). V gave up 0 bases and J gave up 4 bases; unmatched junction bases: 0. The CDR3 coding sequence is TGCAGTGCTAGAGAACTAGCGGGGGGGTACGAGCAGTACTTC. This gives the protein CSARELAGGYEQYF.

The chain employs TRBV20-1 and TRBJ1-1, with D perhaps TRBD1 (5 bases). This CDR3 has 14 residues. V lost 1 base and J lost 4, with 13 bases in between. CDR1 and CDR2 (germline): DFQATT, SNEGSKA (reference sequence). DNA of the CDR3: TGCAGTGCTAGAGTAGATGGGCAGGGCACTGAAGCTTTCTTT. Translated, it gives CSARVDGQGTEAFF.

The V and J genes are TRBV7-4 and TRBJ1-4, with D perhaps TRBD1 (5 bases). The CDR3 spans 15 residues. V shed 4 bases and J shed 6 bases, with 15 bases lying between them. CDR1 and CDR2 from the germline V gene are SGHVT and SQSDAQ. Here the CDR3 DNA reads TGTGCCAGCAGCTCCGGCAGGGTGGGGTATGAAAAACTGTTTTTT. Translated: CASSSGRVGYEKLFF.

The chain recombines TRBV6-8 with TRBJ1-2, with 7 bases aligning to TRBD1. V trimming: 5 bases; J trimming: 7 bases; junction bases outside the gene matches: 22. The CDR3 has 18 amino acids. Germline assignment: CDR1 MNHGY and CDR2 SAAAGT. The chain's CDR3 is CASSRTTIRTGTFGGYTF. The CDR3 bases are TGTGCCAGCAGTCGTACTACGATTCGGACAGGAACATTTGGTGGCTACACCTTC.

The rearrangement uses TRBV29-1 and TRBJ1-3, with a tentative D call TRBD1 (5 bases). The V and J ends lost 4 bases and 4 bases respectively, with 8 bases between them. The CDR3 is 12 amino acids. CDR1 is SQVTM and CDR2 is ANQGSEA in the germline V gene. The CDR3 is CSVVWGGNTIYF. The CDR3 DNA follows: TGCAGCGTTGTTTGGGGGGGAAACACCATATATTTT.

About this clonotype itself: A read error may explain this, as a much larger clone is one base away. The chain is built from TRBV28 and TRBJ1-4, with TRBD1 identical over 7 bases. The CDR3 covers 15 residues. CDR1 is MDHEN and CDR2 is SYDVKM in the germline V gene. CDR3 sequence reads: CAISLPGQWNEKLFF. In DNA form, the CDR3 reads TGTGCCATCAGTTTGCCGGGACAGTGGAATGAAAAACTGTTTTTT.

The sample holds many counts of this clonotype. This chain joins TRBV7-9 and TRBJ2-5; the D is unclear. This CDR3 spans 15 amino acids. Per the germline V gene, CDR1 is SEHNR and CDR2 is FQNEAQ (reference sequence). Trimming cost V 1 base and J 4 bases, with 13 bases left between them. Here the CDR3 DNA reads TGTGCCAGCAGCTTAGGGGCACTAAGTCGAGAGACCCAGTACTTC. Amino acids: CASSLGALSRETQYF.

This clonotype was observed at least ten times. The CDR3 reads CASRADSSYNSPLHF. The CDR3 DNA sequence: TGTGCCAGCAGGGCTGACAGCTCCTATAATTCACCCCTCCACTTT. The rearrangement links TRBV6-5 to TRBJ1-6; the D gene is possibly TRBD1 (5 bases). The CDR3 has 15 amino acids. Trimming removed 6 bases from V and 0 bases from J, with 9 bases in between. Germline V gene sequence: CDR1 MNHEY, CDR2 SVGAGI.

This clonotype was found a few times. This chain links TRBV28 with TRBJ2-7; TRBD2 matches 10 bases. The germline V gene has CDR1 MDHEN and CDR2 SYDVKM. The trim removed 3 bases at V and 1 base at J, leaving 6 bases unmatched. This CDR3 spans 16 amino acids. CDR3 in amino acids: CASSFLAGAESYEQYF. Written as DNA, the CDR3 is TGTGCCAGCAGTTTTCTAGCGGGGGCCGAATCCTACGAGCAGTACTTC.

This chain joins TRBV6-5 and TRBJ1-3; 9 nucleotides line up with TRBD1. Germline loops: CDR1 MNHEY, CDR2 SVGAGI. The CDR3 extends over 18 amino acids. J lost 1 base, V lost 2 bases, and 9 bases had no gene match. The CDR3 region is CASSYGGTGTDSGNTIYF. As DNA, the CDR3 is TGTGCCAGCAGTTACGGGGGGACAGGGACTGATTCTGGAAACACCATATATTTT.

The chain combines TRBV7-3 with TRBJ1-3; perhaps TRBD1 as D (5 bases). The CDR3 covers 15 residues. V shed 3 bases and J shed 3 bases, with 12 bases lying between them. From germline, CDR1 is SGHTA and CDR2 FQGTGA. The DNA of the CDR3 is TGTGCCAGCAGCTTTAGTCCAGGGAGTGGAAACACCATATATTTT. Protein: CASSFSPGSGNTIYF.

The V and J genes are TRBV25-1 and TRBJ1-2; D unclear. V gave up 3 bases and J gave up 8 bases, with 7 bases separating them. Germline V gives CDR1 MGHDK, CDR2 SYGVNS. The CDR3 contains 11 residues. Here the CDR3 reads CASSEDRGYTF. The CDR3 nucleotides read TGTGCCAGCAGTGAGGACCGGGGCTACACCTTC.

This clonotype was observed a few times. The V call is TRBV6-2 or TRBV6-3, the J call TRBJ1-2, with D hard to call. Germline CDR1 and CDR2: MNHEY and SVGEGT. V was cut by 0 bases and J by 6 bases, with 11 bases left in between. The CDR3 length is 14 residues. The CDR3 region is CASSYSLRNNGYTF. CDR3 DNA: TGTGCCAGCAGTTACTCGTTAAGAAACAATGGCTACACCTTC.

The chain is built from TRBV4-2 and TRBJ2-5, with TRBD2 matching over 7 bases. CDR1 LGHNA and CDR2 YNFKEQ come from the germline V gene. J lost 4 bases, V lost 0 bases, and 11 bases had no gene match. The CDR3 length is 17 residues. This chain's CDR3 is CASSQDPAGGGTETQYF. The CDR3 region has the DNA TGTGCCAGCAGCCAAGATCCCGCTGGGGGAGGGACAGAGACCCAGTACTTC.

This clonotype appeared a few times. The chain combines TRBV11-3 with TRBJ2-1; TRBD1 matches 7 bases. V was pared by 5 bases and J by 9 bases, with 13 bases of the junction left unmatched. This CDR3 comprises 15 residues. Germline V gene data show CDR1 as SGHNT and CDR2 as YENEEA. CDR3 coding DNA: TGTGCCAGCAGCCCAAAAGCGACAGGGTTCGGTGAGCAGTTCTTC. Protein sequence: CASSPKATGFGEQFF.